This TCR beta chain was identified during a study of beta chain features in type 1 diabetes. Study-wide findings and caveats: High-TCR-expressing cells could be over-represented by cDNA sequencing. In type 1 diabetes patients, VDJ junctions had fewer insertions; deletions at these junctions were more frequent. Patients with Type 1 diabetes showed moderately but significantly shorter TCRB CDR3s in all four CD4+ subsets.

The sample holds a few counts of this clone. Its specificity is unknown. What was sequenced were expressed TCRB transcripts, since all of the isolated RNA had been reverse transcribed. Repertoires were generated with immunoSEQ multiplex PCR, while TCRdb's copy carries only in-frame clones and drops some. The table includes over 600,000 clones, around 11% detected once. Germline loops: CDR1 LGHNA, CDR2 YSLEER. V was clipped by 0 bases and J by 7 bases; unmatched bases: 12. The CDR3 runs to 16 residues. This chain connects TRBV4-3 to TRBJ2-7, with 7 bases fitting TRBD1. Sample: naive CD4+ T cells from blood. The source is a young man with type 1 diabetes. The CDR3 region is CASSQEGRQGVGEQYF. The DNA of the CDR3 is TGCGCCAGCAGCCAAGAAGGGAGACAGGGAGTCGGTGAGCAGTACTTC.